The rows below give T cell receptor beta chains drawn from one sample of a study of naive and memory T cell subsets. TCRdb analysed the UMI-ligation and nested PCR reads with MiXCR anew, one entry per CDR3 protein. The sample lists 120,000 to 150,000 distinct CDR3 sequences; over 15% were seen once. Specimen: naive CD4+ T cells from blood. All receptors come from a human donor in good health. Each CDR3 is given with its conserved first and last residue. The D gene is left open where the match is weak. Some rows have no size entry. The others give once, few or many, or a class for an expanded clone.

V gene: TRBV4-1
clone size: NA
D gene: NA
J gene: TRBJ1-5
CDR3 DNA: TGCGCCAGCAGCCAAGATTTTAGGCCCAGGTCACATCAGCCCCAGCATTTT
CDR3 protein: CASSQDFRPRSHQPQHF

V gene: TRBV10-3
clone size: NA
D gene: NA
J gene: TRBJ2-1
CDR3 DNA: TGTGCCACCCTGCGGGACCAGGGGGGCAATGAGCAGTTCTTC
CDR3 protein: CATLRDQGGNEQFF

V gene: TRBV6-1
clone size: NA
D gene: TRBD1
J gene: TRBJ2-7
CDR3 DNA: TGTGCCAGCAGGACCGGGACAGGGATTTACGAGCAGTACTTC
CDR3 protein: CASRTGTGIYEQYF

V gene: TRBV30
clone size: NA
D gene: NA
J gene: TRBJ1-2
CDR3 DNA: TGTGCCTGGGGGCCCGGGACTATCCGCTACACCTTC
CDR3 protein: CAWGPGTIRYTF

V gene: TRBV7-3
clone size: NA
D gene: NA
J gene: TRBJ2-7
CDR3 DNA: TGTGCCAGCAGCCTCACGTCCACAGGGAACGAGCAGTACTTC
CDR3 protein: CASSLTSTGNEQYF

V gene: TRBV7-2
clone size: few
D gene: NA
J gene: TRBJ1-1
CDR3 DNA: TGTGCCAGCAGCTTAGCAGGAGCGGTGAACACTGAAGCTTTCTTT
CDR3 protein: CASSLAGAVNTEAFF

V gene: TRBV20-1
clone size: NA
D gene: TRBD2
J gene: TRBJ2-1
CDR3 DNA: TGCAGTGCTTCGCGCCTAGCGGTCTACAATGAGCAGTTCTTC
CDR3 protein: CSASRLAVYNEQFF

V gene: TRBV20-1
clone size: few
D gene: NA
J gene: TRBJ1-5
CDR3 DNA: TGCAGTGCTATTGTCGGGTATAGCAATCAGCCCCAGCATTTT
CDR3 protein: CSAIVGYSNQPQHF

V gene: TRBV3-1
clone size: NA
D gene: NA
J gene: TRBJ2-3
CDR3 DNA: TGTGCCAGCAGCCAACCGGGGGGCGGCACAGATACGCAGTATTTT
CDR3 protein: CASSQPGGGTDTQYF

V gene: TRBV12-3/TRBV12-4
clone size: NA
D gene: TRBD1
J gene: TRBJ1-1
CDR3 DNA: TGTGCCAGCAGCTCCACAGGGGGTCCCACTGAAGCTTTCTTT
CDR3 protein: CASSSTGGPTEAFF

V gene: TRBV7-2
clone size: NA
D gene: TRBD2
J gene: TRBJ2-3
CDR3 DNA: TGTGCCAGCAGCCCCCGACTAGCGGGAGGTTATACGCAGTATTTT
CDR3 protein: CASSPRLAGGYTQYF

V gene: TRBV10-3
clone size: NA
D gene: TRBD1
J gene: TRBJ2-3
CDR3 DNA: TGTGCCATCAGAAAGACAGGGGGCAGCACAGATACGCAGTATTTT
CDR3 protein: CAIRKTGGSTDTQYF

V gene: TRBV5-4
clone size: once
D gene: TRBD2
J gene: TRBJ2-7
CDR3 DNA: TGTACCAGCAGCTCACCATCCGGGACTAGCGCCTACGAGCAGTACTTC
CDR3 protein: CTSSSPSGTSAYEQYF

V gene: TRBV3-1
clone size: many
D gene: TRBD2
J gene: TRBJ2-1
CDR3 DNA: TGTGCCAGCAGCCAAGTAGGGGGGACTAGCGGCTACAATGAGCAGTTCTTC
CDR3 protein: CASSQVGGTSGYNEQFF

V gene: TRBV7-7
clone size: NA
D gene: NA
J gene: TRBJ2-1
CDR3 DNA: TGTGCCAGCAGCTTTATTAGCGGCAATGAGCAGTTCTTC
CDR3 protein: CASSFISGNEQFF

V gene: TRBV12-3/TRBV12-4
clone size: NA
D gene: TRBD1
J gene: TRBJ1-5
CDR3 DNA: TGTGCCAGCACCTATTCCGGGACAGGGGATCAGCCCCAGCATTTT
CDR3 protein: CASTYSGTGDQPQHF

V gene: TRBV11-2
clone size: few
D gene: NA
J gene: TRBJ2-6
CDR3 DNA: TGTGCCAGCAGCTTAGGTGCGCGGGGACCCTCTGGGGCCAACGTCCTGACTTTC
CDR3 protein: CASSLGARGPSGANVLTF

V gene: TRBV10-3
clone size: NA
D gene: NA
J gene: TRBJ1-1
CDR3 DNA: TGTGCCATCAGCGGTGGCGGGCAGGGGATGAACACTGAAGCTTTCTTT
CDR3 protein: CAISGGGQGMNTEAFF

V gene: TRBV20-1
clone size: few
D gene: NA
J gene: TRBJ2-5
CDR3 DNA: TGCAGTGCTAGAGATCCGCGAGCGCCGATCCAAGAGACCCAGTACTTC
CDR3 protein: CSARDPRAPIQETQYF

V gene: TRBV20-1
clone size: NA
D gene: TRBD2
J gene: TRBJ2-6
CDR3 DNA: TGCAGTGCTATTACGGGGAGGGGAACCGGTCCCGTAAGCGCTGGGGCCAACGTCCTGACTTTC
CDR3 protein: CSAITGRGTGPVSAGANVLTF

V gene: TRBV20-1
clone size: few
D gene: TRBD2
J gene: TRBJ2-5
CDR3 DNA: TGCAGTGCGCGGGAACCGGGACTAGCGGGAGAAGGAGCGGAGACCCAGTACTTC
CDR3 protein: CSAREPGLAGEGAETQYF

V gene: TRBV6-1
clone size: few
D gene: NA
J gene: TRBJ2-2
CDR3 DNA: TGTGCCAGCAGTTTTCTAGATATACGAATCGGGGAGCTGTTTTTT
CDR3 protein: CASSFLDIRIGELFF

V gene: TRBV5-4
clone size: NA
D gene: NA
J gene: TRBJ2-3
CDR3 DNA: TGTGCCAGCAGCTTGCCGGGACGGGGCACAGATACGCAGTATTTT
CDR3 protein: CASSLPGRGTDTQYF

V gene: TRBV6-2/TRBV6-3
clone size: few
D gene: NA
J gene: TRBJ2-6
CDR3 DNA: TGTGCCAGCAGTTACTCGTTTTCCCGACAGCGGACGGGGTCTGGGGCCAACGTCCTGACTTTC
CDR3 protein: CASSYSFSRQRTGSGANVLTF

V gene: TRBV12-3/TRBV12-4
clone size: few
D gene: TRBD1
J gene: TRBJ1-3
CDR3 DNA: TGTGCCAGCAGTTGGACAGGCGGCTCTGGAAACACCATATATTTT
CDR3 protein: CASSWTGGSGNTIYF

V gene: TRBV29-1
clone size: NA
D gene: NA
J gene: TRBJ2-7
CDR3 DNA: TGCAGCGTTCGTAGTACTCGCCGCGAGCAGTACTTC
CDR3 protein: CSVRSTRREQYF

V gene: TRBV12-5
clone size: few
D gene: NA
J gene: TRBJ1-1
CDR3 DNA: TGTGCTAGTGGTTTGGAACAGGGCACTGAAGCTTTCTTT
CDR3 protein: CASGLEQGTEAFF

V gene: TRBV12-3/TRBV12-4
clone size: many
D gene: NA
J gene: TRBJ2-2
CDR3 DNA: TGTGCCAGCAGTTTGGCCGGGGGCATCGGGGAGCTGTTTTTT
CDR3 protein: CASSLAGGIGELFF

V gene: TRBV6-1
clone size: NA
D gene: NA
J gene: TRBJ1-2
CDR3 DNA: TGTGCCAGCAGGGACAGACAGAACTATGGCTACACCTTC
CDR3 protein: CASRDRQNYGYTF

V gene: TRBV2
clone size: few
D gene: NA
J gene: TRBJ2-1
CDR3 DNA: TGTGCCAGCAGAAGAGGTGGTGAGCAGTTCTTC
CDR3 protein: CASRRGGEQFF

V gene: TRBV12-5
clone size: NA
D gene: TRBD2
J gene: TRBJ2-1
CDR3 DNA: TGTGCTAGTGGTCCTCGACTAGCGGGAGGACGGGATGAGCAGTTCTTC
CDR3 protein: CASGPRLAGGRDEQFF

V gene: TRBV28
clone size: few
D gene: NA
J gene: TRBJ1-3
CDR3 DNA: TGTGCCAGCAGTTCCGCTGGGAAGGTCTCTGGAAACACCATATATTTT
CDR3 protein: CASSSAGKVSGNTIYF

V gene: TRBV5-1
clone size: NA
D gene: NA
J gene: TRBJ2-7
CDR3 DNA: TGCGCCAGCAGCTTGGAATCGGGACGTTCCTCGTACGAGCAGTACTTC
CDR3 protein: CASSLESGRSSYEQYF

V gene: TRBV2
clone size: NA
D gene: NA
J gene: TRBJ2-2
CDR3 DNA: TGTGCCAGCAGTGCAGAGAACACCGGGGAGCTGTTTTTT
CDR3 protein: CASSAENTGELFF

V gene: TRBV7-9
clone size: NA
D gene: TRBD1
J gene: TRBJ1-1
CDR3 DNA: TGTGCCAGCAGCTTAGTGGGACAGGAAGTTGAAGCTTTCTTT
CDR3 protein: CASSLVGQEVEAFF

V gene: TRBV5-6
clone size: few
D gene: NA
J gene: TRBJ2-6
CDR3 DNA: TGTGCCAGCAGCGCCAGGGGTAGCGGGGCCAACGTCCTGACTTTC
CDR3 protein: CASSARGSGANVLTF

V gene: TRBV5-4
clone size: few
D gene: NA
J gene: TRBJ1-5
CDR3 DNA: TGTGCCAGCAGCTTATTTGGTCAGAACAATCAGCCCCAGCATTTT
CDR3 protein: CASSLFGQNNQPQHF

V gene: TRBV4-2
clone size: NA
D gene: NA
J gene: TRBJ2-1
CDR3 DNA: TGTGCCAGCAGCCAACTTAGCGTTCCACCGGCCGGCTCCTACAATGAGCAGTTCTTC
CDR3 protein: CASSQLSVPPAGSYNEQFF

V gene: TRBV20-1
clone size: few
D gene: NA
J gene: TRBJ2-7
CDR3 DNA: TGCAGTGCCAGGGGTAGCGGAGATTCCTACGAGCAGTACTTC
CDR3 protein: CSARGSGDSYEQYF

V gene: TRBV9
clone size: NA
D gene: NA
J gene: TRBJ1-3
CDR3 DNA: TGTGCCAGCAGCGTAGCAGGGTCTGGAAACACCATATATTTT
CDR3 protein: CASSVAGSGNTIYF

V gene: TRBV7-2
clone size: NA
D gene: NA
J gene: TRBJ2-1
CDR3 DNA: TGTGCCAGCAGCTTAGCGGGCTCAGTTTCCTACAATGAGCAGTTCTTC
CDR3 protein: CASSLAGSVSYNEQFF

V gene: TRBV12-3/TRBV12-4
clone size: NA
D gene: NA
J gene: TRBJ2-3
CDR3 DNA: TGTGCCAGCAGTCAATACTCTAGCACAGATACGCAGTATTTT
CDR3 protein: CASSQYSSTDTQYF

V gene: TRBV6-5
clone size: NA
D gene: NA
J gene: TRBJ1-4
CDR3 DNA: TGTGCCAGCAGTTACTCAGGGTTCAGAACTAATGAAAAACTGTTTTTT
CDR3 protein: CASSYSGFRTNEKLFF

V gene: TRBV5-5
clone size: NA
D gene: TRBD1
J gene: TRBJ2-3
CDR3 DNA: TGTGCCAGCAGCCCTCGAACAGGGGCTGGAGATACGCAGTATTTT
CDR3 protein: CASSPRTGAGDTQYF

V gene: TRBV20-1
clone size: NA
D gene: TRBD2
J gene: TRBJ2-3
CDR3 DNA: TGCAGTGCTAGAGTTTCGTCTAGCGGGAGGGCCTCAGATACGCAGTATTTT
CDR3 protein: CSARVSSSGRASDTQYF

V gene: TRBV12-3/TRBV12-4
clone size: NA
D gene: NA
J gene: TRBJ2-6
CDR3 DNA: TGTGCCAGCAGTGGGGGAGCGGGACAGATCATTACTCTAAGGTCCAACGTCCTGACTTTC
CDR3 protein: CASSGGAGQIITLRSNVLTF

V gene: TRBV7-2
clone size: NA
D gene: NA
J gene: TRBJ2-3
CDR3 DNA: TGTGCCAGCAGCTCCCCTCCCGGGACACCTAGGTTTTCAGATACGCAGTATTTT
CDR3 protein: CASSSPPGTPRFSDTQYF

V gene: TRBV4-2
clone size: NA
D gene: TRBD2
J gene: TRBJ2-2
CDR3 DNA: TGTGCCAGCAGCCAAGCGGGGGGTCCGAACACCGGGGAGCTGTTTTTT
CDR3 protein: CASSQAGGPNTGELFF

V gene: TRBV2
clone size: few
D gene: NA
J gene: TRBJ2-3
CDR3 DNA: TGTGCCAGCAGTGCTGCCGGCGCCCGAGCCCCAGCAGATACGCAGTATTTT
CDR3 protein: CASSAAGARAPADTQYF

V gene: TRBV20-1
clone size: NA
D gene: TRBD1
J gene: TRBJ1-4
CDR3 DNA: TGCAGTGCTAGAGATCTAAGTGCCGCACAGGGGAGTGAAAAACTGTTTTTT
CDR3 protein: CSARDLSAAQGSEKLFF

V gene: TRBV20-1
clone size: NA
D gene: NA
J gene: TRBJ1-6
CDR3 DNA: TGCAGTGCTAGGGGGGCCGTACAGGGACCGGATTCACCCCTCCACTTT
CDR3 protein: CSARGAVQGPDSPLHF

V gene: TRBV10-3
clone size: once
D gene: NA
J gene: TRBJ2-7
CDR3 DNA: TGTGCCATCAGTGAGGCGCGGACCCTCGGAGAGCAGTACTTC
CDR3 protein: CAISEARTLGEQYF

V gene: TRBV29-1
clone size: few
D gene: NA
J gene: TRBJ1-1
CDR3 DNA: TGCAGCGTTGTTCAGGACCGCACTGAAGCTTTCTTT
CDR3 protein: CSVVQDRTEAFF

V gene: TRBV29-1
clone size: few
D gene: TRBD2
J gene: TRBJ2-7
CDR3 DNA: TGCAGCGTTGAACCGACTAGCGGGGTTAAGCAGCAGTACTTC
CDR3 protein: CSVEPTSGVKQQYF

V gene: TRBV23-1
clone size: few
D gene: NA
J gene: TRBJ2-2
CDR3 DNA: TGCGCCAGCAGTCACCCGACGAACAGGGACACCGGGGAGCTGTTTTTT
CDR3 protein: CASSHPTNRDTGELFF

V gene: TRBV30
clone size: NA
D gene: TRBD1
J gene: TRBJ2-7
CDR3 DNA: TGTGCCTCATCCTTAGGGACAGGGGGCCGCGAGCAGTACTTC
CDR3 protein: CASSLGTGGREQYF

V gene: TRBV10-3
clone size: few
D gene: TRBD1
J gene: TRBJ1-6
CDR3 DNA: TGTGCCATCAGTGAGGCGGACAGGTATAATTCACCCCTCCACTTT
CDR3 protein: CAISEADRYNSPLHF

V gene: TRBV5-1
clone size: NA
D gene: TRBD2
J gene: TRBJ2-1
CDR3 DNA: TGCGCCAGCAGCGCTCTGGGACTAGCGGGGGGGTCCTACAATGAGCAGTTCTTC
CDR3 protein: CASSALGLAGGSYNEQFF

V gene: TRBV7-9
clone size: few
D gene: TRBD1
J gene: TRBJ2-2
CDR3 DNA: TGTGCCAGCAGCTTAGACAGGGGGACGAACACCGGGGAGCTGTTTTTT
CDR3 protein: CASSLDRGTNTGELFF

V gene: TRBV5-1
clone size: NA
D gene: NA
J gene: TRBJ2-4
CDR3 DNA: TGCGCCAGCAGCTTGCTCTCGGAGGGAGATCTGTACTTC
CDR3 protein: CASSLLSEGDLYF